The 24 T cell receptor beta chains below come from one sample, sequenced in a study of tumor and adjacent non-tumor tissue in lung cancer. The template was RNA from unsorted bulk tissue. The normal lung tissue was taken more than 3 cm from the tumor edge. The library came from three nested PCR rounds adapted from ARM-PCR protocols. Each CDR3 protein is one row after TCRdb ran MiXCR on the multiplex PCR reads. The table lists 90,000 to 100,000 distinct CDR3 sequences, roughly 80% of them singletons. The sequencing sample was made of distant non-tumor lung tissue. Every receptor here comes from a man between 60 and 75 years old with small cell lung cancer.

This sequence joins TRBV10-3 and TRBJ2-3; D remains ambiguous. The CDR3 runs 13 residues. Germline V gene data show CDR1 as ENHRY and CDR2 as SYGVKD. The chain's CDR3 is CAIGEDGADTQYF. The CDR3, as DNA: TGTGCGATCGGTGAGGATGGAGCAGATACGCAGTATTTT.

A note on this clonotype: The junction and the germline gene differ at one end; a read error may be behind it. The chain combines TRBV12-3 or TRBV12-4 with TRBJ2-2, with D possibly being TRBD2 (7 bases). This CDR3 has 14 residues. CDR3 in amino acids: CASSFGGGTGELFF. CDR3 in DNA: TGTGCCAGCAGTTTTGGCGGGGGCACCGGAGAGCTGTTTTTT.

In the case of this clonotype: Without the conserved terminal phenylalanine or tryptophan, this CDR3 likely stems from a read error. The chain uses TRBV5-1 and TRBJ2-1, with D maybe TRBD2 (6 bases). Per germline, CDR1 SGHRS and CDR2 YFSETQ. This CDR3 is 14 amino acids long. The CDR3 here is CASNPGTLYDEQFY. CDR3 nucleotides: TGCGCCAGCAACCCCGGGACTCTCTACGATGAGCAGTTCTAC.

This clonotype has a count of ten or more. The genes are TRBV4-1 and TRBJ1-6; unclear D gene. Deletions cut 0 bases from V and 6 bases from J, with 0 bases between. Germline V gene lookup returns CDR1 MGHRA and CDR2 YSYEKL. The CDR3 contains 12 residues. CDR3 coding DNA: TGCGCCAGCAGCCAAGATAATTCACCCCTCCACTTT. This gives the protein CASSQDNSPLHF.

For this clonotype: It may be a read error: a sequence one base away is much more abundant. The chain carries TRBV28 and TRBJ2-7, with D perhaps TRBD1 (6 bases). Germline V gives CDR1 MDHEN, CDR2 SYDVKM. This CDR3 has 12 residues. CDR3 sequence (DNA): TGTGCCAACAGTATCCTGAGACAGGCTCAGTACTTC. The encoded protein is CANSILRQAQYF.

As to this clonotype: The conserved phenylalanine or tryptophan is not found at the CDR3 terminus, so this likely reflects a read error. The chain couples TRBV6-2 or TRBV6-3 to TRBJ2-3; no clear D. This CDR3 region has 15 residues. The germline V gene has CDR1 MNHEY and CDR2 SVGEGT. The DNA for the CDR3 is TGCGCCAGCAGACCCGCTAACAGAAAGACAGATACGCAGTATTTA. Residues: CASRPANRKTDTQYL.

This clonotype was seen just once. The gene calls are TRBV30 and TRBJ1-5; D unresolved. The CDR3 sequence is 14 residues long. Germline V gene sequence: CDR1 GTSNPN, CDR2 SVGIG (reference sequence). The V gene lost 4 bases and the J gene lost 1 base, with 11 bases spanning the gap. CDR3 DNA sequence: TGTGCCTGGAATCCGTGGGGAAGCAATCAGCCCCAGCATTTT. Its translation: CAWNPWGSNQPQHF.

The chain is built from TRBV4-1 and TRBJ2-1; 8 bases agree with TRBD2. Germline V gene sequence: CDR1 MGHRA, CDR2 YSYEKL. CDR3 length: 17 residues. With 3 bases clipped from V and 9 bases from J, the junction kept 16 bases outside the gene matches. The CDR3 region is CASSHDFSGTMFGEQFF. CDR3 nucleotides: TGCGCCAGCAGCCATGACTTTAGCGGGACAATGTTCGGTGAGCAGTTCTTC.

V is TRBV6-2 or TRBV6-3 and J is TRBJ2-7; either TRBD1 or TRBD2 may supply D (5 bases each). Germline V lookup: CDR1 MNHEY, CDR2 SVGEGT. Trimming removed 4 bases at V and 3 bases at J, with 10 bases between. The length of the CDR3 is 13 residues. The CDR3 region is CASSWDGFYEQYF. The DNA for the CDR3 is TGTGCCAGCAGTTGGGACGGTTTCTACGAGCAGTACTTC.

The CDR3 loop is CASSLARRHEQYV. Written as DNA, the CDR3 is TGTGCCAGCAGTTTAGCGCGGCGGCACGAGCAGTACGTC. The chain recombines TRBV11-1 with TRBJ2-7; D might be TRBD2 (5 bases). CDR3 size: 13 residues. Germline V gives CDR1 SGHAT, CDR2 FQDESV (reference sequence).

Concerning this clonotype: A read error may account for a junction end that differs from germline. DNA for the CDR3: TGTGCCAGCAGTTTTTGGGGGGGGTCGAACATCGGGGAGCTGTTTTTT. Protein: CASSFWGGSNIGELFF. The V gene is TRBV12-3 or TRBV12-4, the J gene TRBJ2-2, with 7 bases that match TRBD2. The CDR3 has 16 amino acids.

To note about this clonotype: A much larger clone lies one base from this, so it may be a read error. The rearrangement links TRBV20-1 to TRBJ1-5, with TRBD1 as a possible D gene (6 bases). Per the germline V gene, CDR1 is DFQATT and CDR2 is SNEGSKA (reference sequence). This CDR3 is built from 13 residues. As DNA, the CDR3 is TGCAGTACCGTCTCAGGGGACAATCTGCCCCAGCATTTT. Encoded protein: CSTVSGDNLPQHF.

Ten or more counts support this clonotype. V and J are TRBV4-1 and TRBJ2-2; no reliable D call. This CDR3 is 14 amino acids long. Germline V gene sequence: CDR1 MGHRA, CDR2 YSYEKL. V lost 4 bases and J 1 base, leaving 7 bases between the germline ends. CDR3 in DNA: TGCGCCAGCAGCCCCGACTTGAACACCGGGGAGCTGTTTTTT. It encodes CASSPDLNTGELFF.

This clonotype was counted many times. The chain's CDR3 is CASSRRETSTDTQYF. CDR3 in DNA: TGTGCCAGCAGCCGTAGGGAAACTAGCACAGATACGCAGTATTTT. The V gene is TRBV7-9, the J gene TRBJ2-3; D is ambiguous. This CDR3 region has 15 residues. The V and J ends lost 5 bases and 0 bases respectively, with 12 bases between them. Germline V gene sequence: CDR1 SEHNR, CDR2 FQNEAQ (reference sequence).

A word on this clonotype: At one of its ends the junction is not consistent with the germline gene, which may arise from a read error. The chain employs TRBV11-3 and TRBJ2-2; D is perhaps TRBD2 (6 bases). The CDR3 covers 15 residues. CDR1 and CDR2 from the germline V gene are SGHNT and YENEEA. The CDR3 sequence: CVSSYGSGGTGEPFF. The CDR3 nucleotides are TGTGTCAGCAGCTACGGTAGCGGAGGGACCGGGGAGCCGTTTTTT.

This clonotype was counted ten times or more. The V gene is TRBV12-5, the J gene TRBJ2-1; tentative D call: TRBD2 (5 bases). Germline-derived CDR1 and CDR2 are LGHNT and FRNRAP. The CDR3 covers 21 residues. The germline V and J ends were trimmed by 1 base and 0 bases, with 25 bases remaining between them. CDR3 nucleotide sequence: TGTGCTAGTGGTTTGGAAAGTAGTAAGGCGAGGGCCTTGAGCTCCTACAATGAGCAGTTCTTC. Its translation: CASGLESSKARALSSYNEQFF.

CDR3 region: CASSQVPTATSYNEQFF. CDR3 DNA: TGTGCCAGCAGCCAAGTCCCTACTGCGACATCCTACAATGAGCAGTTCTTC. V is TRBV4-2 and J is TRBJ2-1; D uncertain. The V and J ends lost 1 base and 1 base respectively, with 14 bases between them. Germline CDR1 LGHNA, CDR2 YNFKEQ. The CDR3 consists of 17 residues.

This clonotype was detected once. A read error may produce the germline difference seen at one junction end. This chain's CDR3 is CASSLAGAFSRNTIYF. The CDR3 DNA is TGTGCCAGCAGCTTAGCTGGCGCTTTCTCTAGAAACACCATATATTTT. The J gene is TRBJ1-3, the V gene TRBV11-2, with D unresolved. CDR1 and CDR2 (germline): SGHAT, FQNNGV. This CDR3 region has 16 residues.

As for this clonotype: One end of the junction does not line up with germline, which may come from a read error. This chain links TRBV6-6 with TRBJ2-7; TRBD2 is a possible D gene (5 bases). Looked up from germline, CDR1 is MNHNY and CDR2 is SVGAGI (reference sequence). This CDR3 spans 10 amino acids. CDR3 residues: CVSRDYEHYF. The DNA for the CDR3 is TGTGTCAGCAGAGACTACGAGCACTACTTC.

This chain uses TRBV5-6 with TRBJ2-1; 10 nucleotides line up with TRBD2. Germline lookup yields CDR1 SGHDT and CDR2 YYEEEE. The CDR3 runs to 16 residues. The CDR3 loop is CVNSSLLAGGLNEQFF. CDR3 in DNA: TGTGTCAACAGCTCTTTATTAGCGGGAGGCCTCAATGAGCAGTTCTTC.

This clonotype is a singleton in its sample. The V gene is TRBV29-1, the J gene TRBJ1-5, with a tentative D call TRBD2 (5 bases). The better agreement between TRBJ2-3 and the DNA end casts doubt on the J call. Germline assignment: CDR1 SQVTM and CDR2 ANQGSEA. The CDR3 sequence is 13 residues long. For the CDR3, the DNA is TGCAGCGCGAGGGCAGGCACTAATCAACCCCAGTATTTT. Translated, it gives CSARAGTNQPQYF.

CDR3 nucleotide sequence: TGTGCCATCGCGGCAGGGGGCCCCGTCGTCCTGACTTTC. Protein: CAIAAGGPVVLTF. The chain is built from TRBV10-3 and TRBJ2-6; 8 bases line up with TRBD1. The trim removed 8 bases at V and 12 bases at J, leaving 9 bases unmatched. The CDR3 is 13 residues long. The germline CDR1 and CDR2 sequences are ENHRY and SYGVKD.

This chain uses TRBV12-3 or TRBV12-4 with TRBJ2-5; TRBD2 agrees at 9 bases. The CDR3 length is 15 residues. Unmatched junction bases numbered 19, after V lost 9 bases and J lost 11 bases. CDR3 bases: TGTGCCAGAAGTCCATATAGCGGGGGACAAGAGATTCAGTACTTC. It specifies CARSPYSGGQEIQYF.

The table lists this clonotype with a count of one. The junction departs from germline at one end; a sequencing error may be responsible. The CDR3 sequence: CTSLQQWRGLNTEAFF. For the CDR3, the DNA is TGTACCAGCCTACAGCAATGGCGGGGGTTAAACACTGAAGCTTTCTTT. The chain is built from TRBV11-2 and TRBJ1-1, with a tentative D call TRBD1 (5 bases). Germline V CDR1 and CDR2: SGHAT, FQNNGV. The CDR3 totals 16 residues.